This entry is about one TCR beta chain. This sample was included in a study of cytomegalovirus exposure and HLA in healthy donors. Study at large: Out of approximately 400 genotyped donors, about 81% belonged to the Caucasian-associated ancestry cluster.

Vbeta (60) and Jbeta (13) primers were used in the PCR. Some clones are missing from TCRdb's copy, which holds only in-frame ones; the method was immunoSEQ multiplex PCR. The data show roughly 120,000 clones, under 80% seen once. Germline lookup yields CDR1 SEHNR and CDR2 FQNEAQ (reference sequence). Trimming at V came to 4 bases and at J to 7 bases, leaving 9 bases not matched to a gene. The CDR3 consists of 14 residues. The source material was PBMCs. The chain is built from TRBV7-9 and TRBJ1-2, with TRBD1 matching over 7 bases. This sequence originates from a woman in her forties or fifties in good health and CMV-seropositive. CDR3 loop: CASSSQGREGGYTF. CDR3 nucleotide sequence: TGTGCCAGCAGCTCACAGGGGCGAGAGGGTGGCTACACCTTC.